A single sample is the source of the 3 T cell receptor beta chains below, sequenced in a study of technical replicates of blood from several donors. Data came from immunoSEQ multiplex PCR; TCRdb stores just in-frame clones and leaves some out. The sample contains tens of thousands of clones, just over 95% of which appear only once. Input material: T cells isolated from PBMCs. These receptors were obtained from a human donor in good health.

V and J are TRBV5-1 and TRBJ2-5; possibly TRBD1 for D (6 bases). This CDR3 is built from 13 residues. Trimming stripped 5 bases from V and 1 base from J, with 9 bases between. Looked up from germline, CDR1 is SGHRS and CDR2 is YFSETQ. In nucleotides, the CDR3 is TGCGCCAGCAGGGGGGCGGCCCAAGAGACCCAGTACTTC. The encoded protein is CASRGAAQETQYF.

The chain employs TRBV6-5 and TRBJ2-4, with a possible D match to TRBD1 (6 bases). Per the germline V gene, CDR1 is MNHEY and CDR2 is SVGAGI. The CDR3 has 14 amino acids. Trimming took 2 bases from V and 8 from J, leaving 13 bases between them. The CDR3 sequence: CASSYMGARDIQYF. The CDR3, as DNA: TGTGCCAGCAGTTACATGGGGGCGAGGGACATTCAGTACTTC.

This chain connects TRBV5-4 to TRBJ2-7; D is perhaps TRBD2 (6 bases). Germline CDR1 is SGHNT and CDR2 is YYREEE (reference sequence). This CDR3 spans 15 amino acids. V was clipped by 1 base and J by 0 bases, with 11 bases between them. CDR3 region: CASSLKGRPSYEQYF. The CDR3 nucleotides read TGTGCCAGCAGCTTGAAAGGGAGGCCCTCCTACGAGCAGTACTTC.